What follows are 30 T cell receptor beta chains derived from one specimen sequenced in a study of control samples from healthy donors and cancer patients. TCRdb's copy holds only in-frame clones and misses some; the assay was immunoSEQ multiplex PCR. Among more than 70,000 clones listed, roughly 93% were seen once. The specimen was blood. Receptors originate from a woman between 25 and 40 years old in good health.

V gene TRBV10-2 combines with J gene TRBJ1-5, with D unresolved. V lost 1 base and J lost 0, with 13 bases in between. CDR1 is WSHSY, CDR2 SAAADI, per germline. The length of the CDR3 is 17 residues. CDR3 DNA sequence: TGCGCCAGCAGTGAGTGGTCTTCAGGCGGTAGCAATCAGCCCCAGCATTTT. It is translated as CASSEWSSGGSNQPQHF.

The gene calls are TRBV12-5 and TRBJ1-1; D is perhaps TRBD1 (5 bases). Trimming pared 8 bases from V and 4 bases from J, leaving 23 bases between. The germline gives CDR1 LGHNT, CDR2 FRNRAP. This CDR3 is built from 16 residues. The DNA of the CDR3 is TGTGCTAGTCCCCATGAGGGCCCAGGGCTGGTCACTGAAGCTTTCTTT. Translating it yields CASPHEGPGLVTEAFF.

The V gene is TRBV5-1, the J gene TRBJ1-1, with D hard to call. Trimming removed 2 bases at V and 4 bases at J, with 18 bases between. Germline-derived CDR1 and CDR2 are SGHRS and YFSETQ. The CDR3 totals 16 residues. CDR3 region: CASSFLVDSKGTEAFF. CDR3 bases: TGCGCCAGCAGCTTCCTGGTAGATAGCAAGGGCACTGAAGCTTTCTTT. The full variable domain, rest sourced from reference TRBV5-1 and TRBJ1-1, is KAGVTQTPRYLIKTRGQQVTLSCSPISGHRSVSWYQQTPGQGLQFLFEYFSETQRNKGNFPGRFSGRQFSNSRSEMNVSTLELGDSALYLCASSFLVDSKGTEAFFGQGTRLTVV.

The chain is built from TRBV15 and TRBJ1-2; possibly TRBD1 for D (5 bases). Germline-derived CDR1 and CDR2 are LNHNV and YYDKDF (reference sequence). The V and J ends lost 3 bases and 8 bases respectively, with 19 bases between them. The CDR3 is made up of 15 amino acids. The CDR3 bases are TGTGCCACCAGCAGGGGGGACCTCCGGCGGGAGGGCTACACCTTC. Translation: CATSRGDLRREGYTF.

CDR3 region: CASSTDRGQDTQYF. For the CDR3, the DNA is TGTGCCAGCAGCACGGACAGGGGGCAAGATACGCAGTATTTT. The rearrangement links TRBV6-5 to TRBJ2-3, with 11 bases fitting TRBD1. This CDR3 is 14 amino acids long. Looked up from germline, CDR1 is MNHEY and CDR2 is SVGAGI. Germline trimming cut 6 bases from V and 5 bases from J; bases unmatched to any gene: 4.

In its sample, this clone was seen once. The rearrangement uses TRBV2 and TRBJ1-2; the match to TRBD1 covers 7 bases. V gave up 3 bases and J gave up 1 base; unmatched junction bases: 11. Per the germline V gene, CDR1 is SNHLY and CDR2 is FYNNEI. CDR3 size: 17 residues. CDR3 protein: CASSEAGRGVYNYGYTF. CDR3 nucleotides: TGTGCCAGCAGTGAGGCGGGCAGGGGGGTTTATAACTATGGCTACACCTTC.

This chain uses TRBV5-1 with TRBJ1-4; D possibly corresponds to TRBD1 (5 bases). The length of the CDR3 is 15 residues. Germline-derived CDR1 and CDR2 are SGHRS and YFSETQ. V lost 0 bases to trimming and J lost 3 bases, with 9 bases between them. The DNA of the CDR3 is TGCGCCAGCAGCTTGGCGGGGGTCGCTAATGAAAAACTGTTTTTT. Residues: CASSLAGVANEKLFF.

The CDR3 reads CASSVTSTDTQYF. Written as DNA, the CDR3 is TGTGCCAGCAGCGTCACTAGCACAGATACGCAGTATTTT. The rearrangement links TRBV25-1 to TRBJ2-3; D gene uncertain. Germline values: CDR1 MGHDK, CDR2 SYGVNS. CDR3 size: 13 residues. Trimming pared 6 bases from V and 0 bases from J, leaving 7 bases between.

V is TRBV9 and J is TRBJ1-6; 8 positions agree with TRBD1. Trimming cost V 3 bases and J 8 bases; bases outside gene matches: 7. The V gene's germline CDR1 is SGDLS and CDR2 YYNGEE. The CDR3 totals 15 residues. The chain's CDR3 is CASSEDRGYYSPLHF. The CDR3 DNA sequence: TGTGCCAGCAGCGAAGACAGGGGTTATTATTCACCCCTCCACTTT.

This chain uses TRBV6-5 with TRBJ1-2; possible D gene TRBD1, 5 bases. V lost 8 bases and J 7 bases, leaving 17 bases between the germline ends. The CDR3 is 13 amino acids. Germline V gives CDR1 MNHEY, CDR2 SVGAGI. CDR3 amino acids: CASLTSGQGGYTF. Written as DNA, the CDR3 is TGTGCCAGCCTCACTTCGGGGCAAGGTGGCTACACCTTC.

The genes are TRBV7-9 and TRBJ1-5, with D possibly TRBD1 on 5 matching bases. The germline V gene encodes CDR1 SEHNR and CDR2 FQNEAQ (reference sequence). V shed 8 bases and J shed 5 bases, with 13 bases lying between them. There are 13 residues in the CDR3. The CDR3, as DNA: TGTGCCAGCTCCGAGGGCAGGGATCAGCCCCAGCATTTT. The encoded protein is CASSEGRDQPQHF.

The chain employs TRBV11-2 and TRBJ2-7; 10 bases agree with TRBD1. Germline CDR1 is SGHAT and CDR2 is FQNNGV. V shed 6 bases and J 6 bases; nucleotides not matched to a gene: 11. The CDR3 runs 15 residues. The CDR3 DNA is TGTGCCAGCAGATGGACCGGGACAGGGGATGGCGAGCAGTACGTC. Protein sequence: CASRWTGTGDGEQYV.

The chain uses TRBV10-3 and TRBJ2-7, with no clear D. CDR3 length: 12 residues. CDR1 and CDR2 (germline): ENHRY, SYGVKD. The V gene lost 6 bases and the J gene lost 2 bases, with 8 bases spanning the gap. CDR3 bases: TGTGCCATCAGCGACGGTCCCTACGAGCAGTACGTC. This encodes CAISDGPYEQYV.

The rearrangement uses TRBV5-4 and TRBJ1-3, with 7 bases aligning to TRBD1. V dropped 3 bases and J dropped 4; count of bases not matched to a gene: 7. Germline CDR1 is SGHNT and CDR2 is YYREEE (reference sequence). This CDR3 spans 15 amino acids. The CDR3 nucleotides read TGTGCCAGCAGCTACCAGACAGGGTCAGGAAACACCATATATTTT. Translation: CASSYQTGSGNTIYF.

The V call is TRBV7-8, the J call TRBJ2-4; the D call may be TRBD1 or TRBD2 (5 bases each). Trimming removed 5 bases at V and 6 bases at J, with 20 bases between. CDR1 is SGHVS, CDR2 FQNEAQ, per germline. CDR3 length: 16 residues. The CDR3 nucleotides read TGTGCCAGCAGCCTAACGCTGCCGGGACCGACAAACATTCAGTACTTC. Its protein product is CASSLTLPGPTNIQYF.

The chain employs TRBV3-1 (or the pseudogene TRBV3-2) and TRBJ1-1; D possibly corresponds to TRBD1 (5 bases). From germline, CDR1 is LGHDT and CDR2 YNNKEL (reference sequence). Trimming removed 1 base from V and 11 bases from J, with 17 bases in between. This CDR3 comprises 14 residues. The CDR3 region is CASSQVQRAGTAFF. Written as DNA, the CDR3 is TGTGCCAGCAGCCAAGTTCAAAGGGCAGGGACGGCTTTCTTT.

CDR3 nucleotide sequence: TGTGCCAGCAGTTATTCGGCAACATCCTACGAGCAGTACGTC. Amino acid sequence: CASSYSATSYEQYV. The chain recombines TRBV6-6 with TRBJ2-7; D remains ambiguous. The length of the CDR3 is 14 residues. V shed 3 bases and J shed 1 base, with 10 bases lying between them. Germline CDR1 reads MNHNY; CDR2 reads SVGAGI (reference sequence).

The V gene is TRBV29-1, the J gene TRBJ2-3, with 9 bases lining up with TRBD1. V was clipped by 4 bases and J by 8 bases; unmatched bases: 13. The CDR3 is made up of 15 amino acids. The germline CDR1 and CDR2 sequences are SQVTM and ANQGSEA. CDR3 region: CSVAGQGIGAGTQYF. In nucleotides, the CDR3 is TGCAGCGTTGCGGGACAGGGAATAGGTGCAGGTACGCAGTATTTT.

The rearrangement links TRBV14 to TRBJ1-1; maybe TRBD1 (5 bases). The germline CDR1 and CDR2 sequences are SGHDN and FVKESK. The V gene lost 4 bases and the J gene lost 8 bases, with 20 bases spanning the gap. This CDR3 comprises 15 residues. The CDR3 loop is CASSLIGTPIREAFF. The DNA of the CDR3 is TGTGCCAGCAGCCTAATAGGGACTCCCATTAGGGAAGCTTTCTTT.

Only a few counts were recorded for this clone. This sequence joins TRBV2 and TRBJ1-5; a weak D match, TRBD1 (5 bases). The V end was cut by 0 bases, the J end by 3 bases, with 15 bases between. Germline V gene sequence: CDR1 SNHLY, CDR2 FYNNEI. The CDR3 spans 17 residues. This CDR3 is CASSEAFRRDSNQPQHF. The CDR3 bases are TGTGCCAGCAGTGAAGCATTCAGGAGGGACTCCAATCAGCCCCAGCATTTT.

The CDR3 coding sequence is TGTGCCAGTAGTTTCCTTCCGAAGGGTAATCAGCCCCAGCATTTT. Its translation is CASSFLPKGNQPQHF. V gene TRBV19 combines with J gene TRBJ1-5, with D uncertain. Germline-derived CDR1 and CDR2 are LNHDA and SQIVND (reference sequence). The CDR3 has 15 residues. With 5 bases removed from V and 4 bases from J, the gap between germline ends came to 15 bases.

CDR3 in amino acids: CASSLRTHETQYF. Written as DNA, the CDR3 is TGTGCCAGCAGCTTGAGGACTCATGAGACCCAGTACTTC. The chain recombines TRBV5-4 with TRBJ2-5, with D perhaps matching TRBD2 (5 bases). The germline gives CDR1 SGHNT, CDR2 YYREEE (reference sequence). V lost 1 base to trimming and J lost 5 bases, with 9 bases between them. The length of the CDR3 is 13 residues.

The chain recombines TRBV6-5 with TRBJ1-4, with a tentative D call TRBD1 (6 bases). Germline CDR1 is MNHEY and CDR2 is SVGAGI. The CDR3 runs 15 residues. Trimming removed 5 bases at V and 7 bases at J, with 17 bases between. Here the CDR3 DNA reads TGTGCCAGCAGTCCCTTTGGGGGGCGAAGTGAAAAACTGTTTTTT. It specifies CASSPFGGRSEKLFF.

The J gene is TRBJ2-5, the V gene TRBV4-1; a possible D gene is TRBD2 (5 bases). The CDR3 extends over 15 amino acids. V was clipped by 0 bases and J by 5 bases, with 13 bases between them. The germline CDR1 and CDR2 sequences are MGHRA and YSYEKL. This chain's CDR3 is CASSQDPQRGETQYF. Here the CDR3 DNA reads TGCGCCAGCAGCCAAGATCCCCAGAGAGGGGAGACCCAGTACTTC.

The rearrangement joins TRBV7-9 to TRBJ1-4; D not resolved. V was shortened by 4 bases and J by 11 bases, with 11 bases between the two germline ends. Germline V gene sequence: CDR1 SEHNR, CDR2 FQNEAQ (reference sequence). The CDR3 contains 12 residues. CDR3 sequence (DNA): TGTGCCAGCAGCTACGGGGAGGCTAAACTGTTTTTT. Its translation is CASSYGEAKLFF.

The J gene is TRBJ1-1, the V gene TRBV12-3 or TRBV12-4, with D maybe TRBD1 (5 bases). V was clipped by 7 bases and J by 5 bases, with 11 bases between them. CDR3 size: 12 residues. The CDR3 DNA is TGTGCCAGCAACTTTGGGGGGACTGAAGCTTTCTTT. It codes for CASNFGGTEAFF.

V is TRBV27 and J is TRBJ1-4; TRBD1 might be the D (5 bases). Per germline, CDR1 MNHEY and CDR2 SMNVEV (reference sequence). The CDR3 length is 17 residues. With 2 bases removed from V and 2 bases from J, the gap between germline ends came to 15 bases. CDR3 sequence: CASSLRQGALTNEKLFF. CDR3 nucleotides: TGTGCCAGCAGTTTACGGCAGGGCGCTTTGACTAATGAAAAACTGTTTTTT.

V and J are TRBV5-1 and TRBJ1-1; unclear D gene. CDR3 length equals 14 residues. Trimming removed 4 bases from V and 3 bases from J, with 13 bases in between. Germline V gene sequence: CDR1 SGHRS, CDR2 YFSETQ. The CDR3 coding sequence is TGCGCCAGCAGCGCCTCAATCTGGGACACTGAAGCTTTCTTT. The encoded protein is CASSASIWDTEAFF.

This clone appeared once. J is TRBJ2-3 and V is TRBV9; D is perhaps TRBD2 (7 bases). From germline, CDR1 is SGDLS and CDR2 YYNGEE. The CDR3 runs to 14 residues. The V and J ends lost 5 bases and 3 bases respectively, with 13 bases between them. The CDR3 DNA is TGTGCCAGCAGGGAAGGGGGGGCGACAGATACGCAGTATTTT. It is translated as CASREGGATDTQYF.

This chain connects TRBV7-9 to TRBJ2-7; the D call may be TRBD1 or TRBD2 (5 bases each). The ends were cut back, 3 bases at V and 7 bases at J, with 19 bases in the middle. CDR3 length equals 15 residues. Germline CDR1 is SEHNR and CDR2 is FQNEAQ (reference sequence). CDR3 sequence (DNA): TGTGCCAGCAGCTTTATGGGACGGGGCTCGTATGAGCAGTACTTC. Protein: CASSFMGRGSYEQYF.